The next 18 T cell receptor beta chains were all read from a single sample in a study of chemoradiotherapy in HPV16-positive cancers. Only in-frame clones appear in the TCRdb table, and some are missing; sequencing was by immunoSEQ multiplex PCR. This sample has fewer than 10,000 clones, with roughly 75% found just once. The material was tumor tissue, obtained from a patient who underwent chemoradiotherapy. All receptors derive from a human donor with HPV-associated anogenital cancer.

The chain is built from TRBV12-5 and TRBJ1-2, with 7 bases fitting TRBD1. Germline values: CDR1 LGHNT, CDR2 FRNRAP. The V gene end was trimmed by 0 bases and the J gene end by 2 bases; junction bases not matched to a gene: 6. The CDR3 totals 16 residues. The CDR3 region has the DNA TGTGCTAGTGGTTTGGTACTGGGGGGACAGAACTATGGCTACACCTTC. Amino acid sequence: CASGLVLGGQNYGYTF.

This rearrangement joins TRBV7-2 to TRBJ1-4; the D is unclear. The CDR3 is 15 residues long. Per germline, CDR1 SGHTA and CDR2 FQGNSA. Trimming took off 0 bases at V and 1 base at J, with 6 bases between the two ends. CDR3 loop: CASSLARGTNEKLFF. The DNA for the CDR3 is TGTGCCAGCAGCTTAGCTCGGGGAACTAATGAAAAACTGTTTTTT.

V gene TRBV9 combines with J gene TRBJ2-3, with D possibly being TRBD2 (5 bases). Trimming removed 2 bases from V and 3 bases from J, with 10 bases in between. The CDR3 is 14 residues long. The germline gives CDR1 SGDLS, CDR2 YYNGEE. The CDR3 region has the DNA TGTGCCAGCAGCGTCAGTCGGGGAACAGATACGCAGTATTTT. This gives the protein CASSVSRGTDTQYF.

The chain is built from TRBV15 and TRBJ1-4; D unresolved. V lost 3 bases and J 5 bases, leaving 7 bases between the germline ends. CDR3 length: 13 residues. CDR1 is LNHNV, CDR2 YYDKDF, per germline (reference sequence). CDR3 coding DNA: TGTGCCACCAGCAGGGGTCCCAATGAAAAACTGTTTTTT. Protein: CATSRGPNEKLFF.

This clone was recorded only once. The V gene is TRBV5-5, the J gene TRBJ1-2; 8 bases match TRBD1. Unmatched junction bases numbered 9, after V lost 4 bases and J lost 4 bases. This CDR3 is built from 15 residues. Germline CDR1 reads SGHKS; CDR2 reads YYEKEE (reference sequence). The CDR3 here is CASSERPDRGYGYTF. DNA of the CDR3: TGTGCCAGCAGCGAGAGACCTGACAGGGGCTATGGCTACACCTTC. The whole variable domain, filled in from reference TRBV5-5 and TRBJ1-2, reads DAGVTQSPTHLIKTRGQQVTLRCSPISGHKSVSWYQQVLGQGPQFIFQYYEKEERGRGNFPDRFSARQFPNYSSELNVNALLLGDSALYLCASSERPDRGYGYTFGSGTRLTVV.

Judged by abundance, this clone is large (0.1 to 1%). The chain has TRBV7-9 and TRBJ1-2; 7 bases are a match to TRBD1. The CDR3 length is 13 residues. Germline values: CDR1 SEHNR, CDR2 FQNEAQ (reference sequence). The V and J ends lost 0 bases and 13 bases, in that order; junction bases with no gene match: 8. DNA of the CDR3: TGTGCCAGCAGCTTAGCAGGACAGGATCTTTTCACCTTC. This encodes CASSLAGQDLFTF.

The chain is built from TRBV19 and TRBJ1-5, with 9 bases matching TRBD1. CDR1 and CDR2 (germline): LNHDA, SQIVND (reference sequence). CDR3 length equals 17 residues. V lost 3 bases and J lost 6; bases outside the gene matches: 12. CDR3 protein: CASSILLQGAQVQPQHF. CDR3 DNA: TGTGCCAGTAGTATTCTCCTACAGGGGGCGCAGGTTCAGCCCCAGCATTTT.

The chain uses TRBV10-1 and TRBJ2-3; 7 nucleotides match TRBD1. Germline V lookup: CDR1 WNHNN, CDR2 SYGVQD (reference sequence). The CDR3 spans 14 residues. After removal of 5 bases from V and 1 base from J, the junction contained 3 bases not matched to a gene. This chain's CDR3 is CASSRDSRTDTQYF. The CDR3 region has the DNA TGCGCCAGCAGTCGGGACAGCCGCACAGATACGCAGTATTTT.

This clone was recorded a few times. The V and J genes are TRBV15 and TRBJ2-1; 9 nucleotides agree with TRBD1. V was clipped by 1 base and J by 1 base; unmatched bases: 8. The length of the CDR3 is 18 residues. Germline CDR1 LNHNV, CDR2 YYDKDF (reference sequence). In DNA, the CDR3 is TGTGCCACCAGCAGAGGCACCGGGACAGGGTTTTCCTACAATGAGCAGTTCTTC. This gives the protein CATSRGTGTGFSYNEQFF. The variable domain in full, with the rest retrieved from reference TRBV15 and TRBJ2-1, is DAMVIQNPRYQVTQFGKPVTLSCSQTLNHNVMYWYQQKSSQAPKLLFHYYDKDFNNEADTPDNFQSRRPNTSFCFLDIRSPGLGDTAMYLCATSRGTGTGFSYNEQFFGPGTRLTVL.

The J gene is TRBJ2-7, the V gene TRBV6-1, with D possibly called TRBD1 or TRBD2 (5 bases each). The CDR3 consists of 15 residues. The germline V gene encodes CDR1 MNHNS and CDR2 SASEGT. V lost 6 bases, J lost 4 bases, and 19 bases lay in between. The CDR3 reads CASRLGRSKIYEQYF. The CDR3 DNA is TGTGCCAGCAGATTGGGACGGTCGAAGATTTACGAGCAGTACTTC.

The V call is TRBV18, the J call TRBJ1-4, with D possibly matching TRBD1 (5 bases). CDR1 and CDR2 from the germline V gene are KGHSH and LQKENI. This CDR3 has 19 residues. The germline V and J ends were trimmed by 2 bases and 0 bases, with 19 bases remaining between them. This CDR3 reads CASSPIRGALRSTNEKLFF. CDR3 DNA: TGTGCCAGCTCACCAATTCGAGGGGCGCTCAGGTCAACTAATGAAAAACTGTTTTTT. Full variable domain (missing parts from reference TRBV18 and TRBJ1-4): NAGVMQNPRHLVRRRGQEARLRCSPMKGHSHVYWYRQLPEEGLKFMVYLQKENIIDESGMPKERFSAEFPKEGPSILRIQQVVRGDSAAYFCASSPIRGALRSTNEKLFFGSGTQLSVL.

This chain connects TRBV19 to TRBJ1-5, with D possibly being TRBD1 (5 bases). The CDR3 extends over 16 amino acids. Trimming took off 6 bases at V and 1 base at J, with 16 bases between the two ends. Germline assignment: CDR1 LNHDA and CDR2 SQIVND (reference sequence). CDR3 loop: CASSPRGGRSNQPQHF. The CDR3 bases are TGTGCCAGTAGCCCTAGGGGAGGGCGGAGCAATCAGCCCCAGCATTTT.

The chain is built from TRBV7-2 and TRBJ1-1; 7 bases fit TRBD1. V lost 5 bases and J lost 0; bases outside the gene matches: 6. Germline assignment: CDR1 SGHTA and CDR2 FQGNSA. There are 15 residues in the CDR3. CDR3: CASSPQQGLNTEAFF. CDR3 coding DNA: TGTGCCAGCAGCCCTCAACAGGGGCTGAACACTGAAGCTTTCTTT.

This sequence joins TRBV7-8 and TRBJ2-1; D is perhaps TRBD1 or TRBD2 (5 bases each). Germline-derived CDR1 and CDR2 are SGHVS and FQNEAQ. This CDR3 contains 16 residues. The V end was cut by 0 bases, the J end by 2 bases, with 11 bases between. This CDR3 reads CASSLAGASTYNEQFF. The CDR3 DNA sequence: TGTGCCAGCAGCTTAGCCGGGGCGTCTACCTACAATGAGCAGTTCTTC.

The chain links TRBV30 to TRBJ1-2; D call uncertain. CDR3 length: 14 residues. V was pared by 3 bases and J by 4 bases, with 15 bases between. From germline, CDR1 is GTSNPN and CDR2 SVGIG (reference sequence). The CDR3 bases are TGTGCCTGGAGCACCCGACCGGACCCCTATGGCTACACCTTC. Protein product: CAWSTRPDPYGYTF.

This clone was seen a handful of times. The chain uses TRBV4-1 and TRBJ1-5; perhaps TRBD1 as D (6 bases). This CDR3 has 15 amino acids. CDR1 MGHRA and CDR2 YSYEKL come from the germline V gene. Deletions cut 1 base from V and 4 bases from J, with 11 bases between. The CDR3 reads CASSQVGGANQPQHF. In DNA, the CDR3 is TGCGCCAGCAGCCAAGTAGGGGGGGCAAATCAGCCCCAGCATTTT.

This clone was seen just once. The gene calls are TRBV18 and TRBJ2-7; TRBD1 agrees at 8 bases. J gave up 0 bases and V 1 base, and 8 bases lay outside the gene matches. The germline CDR1 and CDR2 sequences are KGHSH and LQKENI. The CDR3 runs 17 residues. The CDR3 nucleotides are TGTGCCAGCTCACCACTTTTTAGGACAGGGATCTCCTACGAGCAGTACTTC. Translating gives CASSPLFRTGISYEQYF. The complete variable domain, with remaining parts taken from reference TRBV18 and TRBJ2-7, reads NAGVMQNPRHLVRRRGQEARLRCSPMKGHSHVYWYRQLPEEGLKFMVYLQKENIIDESGMPKERFSAEFPKEGPSILRIQQVVRGDSAAYFCASSPLFRTGISYEQYFGPGTRLTVT.

This rearrangement joins TRBV28 to TRBJ1-2, with a possible D match to TRBD1 (5 bases). Germline lookup yields CDR1 MDHEN and CDR2 SYDVKM. Trimming shortened V by 6 bases and J by 6 bases, and 14 bases separated the two germline ends. CDR3 length: 13 amino acids. Written as DNA, the CDR3 is TGTGCCAGCAGCATGAATAAGGGGAATGGCTACACCTTC. Its translation: CASSMNKGNGYTF.